The clone carrying this T cell receptor beta chain was counted only a few times. The sample is drawn from a study of blood T cells in healthy people across ages. The authors ran a second PCR of roughly 6 to 12 cycles using a sample-barcoded 5' primer and a J-beta primer mix. Every cDNA molecule bore a tag from a template-switch adaptor containing 12 random nucleotides. Per-sample output comprised a minimum of 2.5 million paired-end reads containing CDR3. TCRdb reprocessed the 5' RACE reads via MiXCR and lists one record per CDR3 protein. Here the sample spans about 1.6 million distinct CDR3 sequences, 30% to 35% being singletons. Germline CDR1 reads SGDLS; CDR2 reads YYNGEE. Trimming took off 0 bases at V and 4 bases at J, with 16 bases between the two ends. This CDR3 region has 16 residues.

The source material was blood. The chain joins TRBV9 to TRBJ2-5; D may be TRBD2 (5 bases). The origin of this receptor is a woman in her 30s in good health. The DNA for the CDR3 is TGTGCCAGCAGCGTAGGCGGGCAGTATGAGGGAGAGACCCAGTACTTC. Protein product: CASSVGGQYEGETQYF. The complete variable domain, with remaining parts taken from reference TRBV9 and TRBJ2-5, reads DSGVTQTPKHLITATGQRVTLRCSPRSGDLSVYWYQQSLDQGLQFLIQYYNGEERAKGNILERFSAQQFPDLHSELNLSSLELGDSALYFCASSVGGQYEGETQYFGPGTRLLVL.